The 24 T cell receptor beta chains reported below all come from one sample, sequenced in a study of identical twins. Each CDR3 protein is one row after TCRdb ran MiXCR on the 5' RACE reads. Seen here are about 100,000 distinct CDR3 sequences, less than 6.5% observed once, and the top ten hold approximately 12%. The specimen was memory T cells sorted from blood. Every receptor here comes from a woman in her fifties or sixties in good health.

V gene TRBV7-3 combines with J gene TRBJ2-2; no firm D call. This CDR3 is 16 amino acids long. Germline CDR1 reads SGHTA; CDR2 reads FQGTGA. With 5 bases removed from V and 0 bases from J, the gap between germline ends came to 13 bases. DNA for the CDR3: TGTGCCAGCAGCCCCAAGAGGTCCGCGAACACCGGGGAGCTGTTTTTT. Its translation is CASSPKRSANTGELFF. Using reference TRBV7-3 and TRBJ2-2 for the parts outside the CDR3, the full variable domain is GAGVSQTPSNKVTEKGKYVELRCDPISGHTALYWYRQSLGQGPEFLIYFQGTGAADDSGLPNDRFFAVRPEGSVSTLKIQRTERGDSAVYLCASSPKRSANTGELFFGEGSRLTVL.

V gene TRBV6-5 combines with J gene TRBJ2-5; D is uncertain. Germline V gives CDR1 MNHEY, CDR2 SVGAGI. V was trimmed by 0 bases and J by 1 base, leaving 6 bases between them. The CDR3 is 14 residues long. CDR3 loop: CASSYSPAQETQYF. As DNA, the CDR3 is TGTGCCAGCAGTTACTCGCCAGCCCAAGAGACCCAGTACTTC.

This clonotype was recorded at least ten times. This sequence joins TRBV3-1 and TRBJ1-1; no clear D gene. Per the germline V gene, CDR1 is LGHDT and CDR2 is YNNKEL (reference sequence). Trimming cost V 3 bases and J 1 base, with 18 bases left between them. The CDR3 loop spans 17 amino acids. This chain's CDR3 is CASSHQSHFSQNTEAFF. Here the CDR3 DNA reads TGTGCCAGCAGCCATCAGTCCCATTTCTCGCAGAACACTGAAGCTTTCTTT.

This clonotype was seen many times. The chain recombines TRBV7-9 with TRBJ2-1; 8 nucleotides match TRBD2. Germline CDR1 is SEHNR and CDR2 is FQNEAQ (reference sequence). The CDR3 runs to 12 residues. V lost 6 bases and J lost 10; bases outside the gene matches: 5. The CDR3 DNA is TGTGCCAGCAGTTTACTAGCGGCCGAGCAGTTCTTC. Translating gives CASSLLAAEQFF.

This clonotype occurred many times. CDR3 loop: CASSQDPGVRGEQYF. In DNA, the CDR3 is TGCGCCAGCAGCCAAGATCCCGGGGTACGAGGCGAGCAGTACTTC. V usage is TRBV4-1 and J usage is TRBJ2-7; perhaps TRBD2 as D (5 bases). The CDR3 extends over 15 amino acids. Looked up from germline, CDR1 is MGHRA and CDR2 is YSYEKL. V shed 0 bases and J shed 6 bases, with 15 bases lying between them.

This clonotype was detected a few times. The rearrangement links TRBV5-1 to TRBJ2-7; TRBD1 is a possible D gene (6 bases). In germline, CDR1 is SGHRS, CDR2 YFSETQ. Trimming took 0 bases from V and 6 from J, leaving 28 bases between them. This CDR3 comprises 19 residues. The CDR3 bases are TGCGCCAGCAGCTTGGCAAACACGGACAGACTCAAAATAGGAAGCGAGCAGTACGTC. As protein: CASSLANTDRLKIGSEQYV.

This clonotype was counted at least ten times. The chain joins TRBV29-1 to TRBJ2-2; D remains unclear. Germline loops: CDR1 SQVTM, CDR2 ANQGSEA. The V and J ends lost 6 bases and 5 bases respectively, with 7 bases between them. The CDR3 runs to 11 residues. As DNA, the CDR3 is TGCAGCGTCCACGAGACCGGGGAGCTGTTTTTT. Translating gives CSVHETGELFF.

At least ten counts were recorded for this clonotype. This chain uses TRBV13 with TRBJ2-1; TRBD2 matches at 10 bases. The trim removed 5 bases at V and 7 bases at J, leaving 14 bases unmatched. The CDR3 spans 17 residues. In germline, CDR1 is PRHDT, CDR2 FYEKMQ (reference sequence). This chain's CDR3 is CASSPAVRAGGPNEQFF. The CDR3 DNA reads TGTGCCAGCAGCCCCGCAGTGAGAGCGGGAGGGCCTAATGAGCAGTTCTTC.

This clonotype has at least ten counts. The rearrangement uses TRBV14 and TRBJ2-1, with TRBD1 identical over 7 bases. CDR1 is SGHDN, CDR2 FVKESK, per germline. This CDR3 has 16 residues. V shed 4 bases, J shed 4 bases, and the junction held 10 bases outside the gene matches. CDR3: CASSRSIGGPYNEQFF. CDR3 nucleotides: TGTGCCAGCAGCCGGTCTATAGGGGGCCCATACAATGAGCAGTTCTTC. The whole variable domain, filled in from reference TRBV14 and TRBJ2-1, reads EAGVTQFPSHSVIEKGQTVTLRCDPISGHDNLYWYRRVMGKEIKFLLHFVKESKQDESGMPNNRFLAERTGGTYSTLKVQPAELEDSGVYFCASSRSIGGPYNEQFFGPGTRLTVL.

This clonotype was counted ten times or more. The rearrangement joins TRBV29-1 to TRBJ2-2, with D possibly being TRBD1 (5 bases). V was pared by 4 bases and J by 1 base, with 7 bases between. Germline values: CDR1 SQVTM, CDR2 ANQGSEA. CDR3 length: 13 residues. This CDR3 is CSVGRGNTGELFF. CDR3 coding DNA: TGCAGCGTTGGTAGGGGGAACACCGGGGAGCTGTTTTTT.

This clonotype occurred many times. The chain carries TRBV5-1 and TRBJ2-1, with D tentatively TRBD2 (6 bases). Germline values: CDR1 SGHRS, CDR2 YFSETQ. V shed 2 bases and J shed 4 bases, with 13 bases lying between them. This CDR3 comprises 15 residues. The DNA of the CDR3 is TGCGCCAGCAGCTTTCAGACGGGACTTTACAATGAGCAGTTCTTC. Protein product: CASSFQTGLYNEQFF.

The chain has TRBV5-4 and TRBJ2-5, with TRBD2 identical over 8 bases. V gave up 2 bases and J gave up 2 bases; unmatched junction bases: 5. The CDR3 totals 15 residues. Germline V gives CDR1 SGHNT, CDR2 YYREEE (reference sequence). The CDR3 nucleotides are TGTGCCAGCAGCTTTCCGGCGGGAGGACAAGAGACCCAGTACTTC. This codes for CASSFPAGGQETQYF.

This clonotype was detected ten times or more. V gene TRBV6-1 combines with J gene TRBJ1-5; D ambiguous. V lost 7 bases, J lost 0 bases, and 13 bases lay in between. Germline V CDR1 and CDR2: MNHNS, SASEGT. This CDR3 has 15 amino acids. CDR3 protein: CASITASNSNQPQHF. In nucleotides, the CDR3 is TGTGCCAGCATTACCGCATCGAATAGCAATCAGCCCCAGCATTTT.

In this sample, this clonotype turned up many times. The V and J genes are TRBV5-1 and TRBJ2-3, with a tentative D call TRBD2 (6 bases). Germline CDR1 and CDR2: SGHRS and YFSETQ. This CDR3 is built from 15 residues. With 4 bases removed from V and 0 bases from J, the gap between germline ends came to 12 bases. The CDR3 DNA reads TGCGCCAGCAGCGGGGAGGACTCCAGCACAGATACGCAGTATTTT. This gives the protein CASSGEDSSTDTQYF.

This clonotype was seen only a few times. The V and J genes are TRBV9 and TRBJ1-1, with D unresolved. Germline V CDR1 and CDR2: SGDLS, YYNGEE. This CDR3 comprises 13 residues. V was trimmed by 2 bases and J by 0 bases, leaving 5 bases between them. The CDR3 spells CASSVAMNTEAFF. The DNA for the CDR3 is TGTGCCAGCAGCGTCGCGATGAACACTGAAGCTTTCTTT.

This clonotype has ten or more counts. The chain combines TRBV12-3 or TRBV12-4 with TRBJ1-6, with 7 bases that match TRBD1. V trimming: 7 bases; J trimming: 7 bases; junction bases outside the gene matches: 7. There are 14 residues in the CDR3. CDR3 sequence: CASTLTGLNSPLHF. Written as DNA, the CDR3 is TGTGCCAGCACCCTGACAGGGCTGAATTCACCCCTCCACTTT.

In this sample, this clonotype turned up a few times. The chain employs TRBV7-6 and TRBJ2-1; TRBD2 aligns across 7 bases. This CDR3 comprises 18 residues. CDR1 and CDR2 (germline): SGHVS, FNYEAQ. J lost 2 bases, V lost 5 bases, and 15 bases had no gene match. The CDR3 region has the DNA TGTGCCAGCAGCCTAATCCCTGCCGGGACTAACACCTACAATGAGCAGTTCTTC. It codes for CASSLIPAGTNTYNEQFF.

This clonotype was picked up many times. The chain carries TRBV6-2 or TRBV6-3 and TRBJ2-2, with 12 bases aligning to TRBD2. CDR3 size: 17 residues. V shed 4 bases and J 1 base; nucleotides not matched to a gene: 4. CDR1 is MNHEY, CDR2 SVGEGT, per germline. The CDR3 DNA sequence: TGTGCCAGCAGTTCCCTACTAGCGGGAGGGAACACCGGGGAGCTGTTTTTT. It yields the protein CASSSLLAGGNTGELFF.

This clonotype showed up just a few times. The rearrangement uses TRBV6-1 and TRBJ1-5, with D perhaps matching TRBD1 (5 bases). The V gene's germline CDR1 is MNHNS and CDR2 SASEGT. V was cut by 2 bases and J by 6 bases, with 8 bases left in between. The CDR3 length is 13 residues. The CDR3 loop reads CASSETGGQPQHF. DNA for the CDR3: TGTGCCAGCAGTGAAACCGGGGGTCAGCCCCAGCATTTT.

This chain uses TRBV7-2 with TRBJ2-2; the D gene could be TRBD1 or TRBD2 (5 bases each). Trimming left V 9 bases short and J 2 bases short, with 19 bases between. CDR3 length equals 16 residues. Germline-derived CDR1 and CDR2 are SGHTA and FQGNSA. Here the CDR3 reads CASQGASQKNTGELFF. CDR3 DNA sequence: TGTGCCAGTCAAGGGGCTAGCCAGAAAAACACCGGGGAGCTGTTTTTT. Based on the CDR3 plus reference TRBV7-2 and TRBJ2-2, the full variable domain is GAGVSQSPSNKVTEKGKDVELRCDPISGHTALYWYRQSLGQGLEFLIYFQGNSAPDKSGLPSDRFSAERTGGSVSTLTIQRTQQEDSAVYLCASQGASQKNTGELFFGEGSRLTVL.

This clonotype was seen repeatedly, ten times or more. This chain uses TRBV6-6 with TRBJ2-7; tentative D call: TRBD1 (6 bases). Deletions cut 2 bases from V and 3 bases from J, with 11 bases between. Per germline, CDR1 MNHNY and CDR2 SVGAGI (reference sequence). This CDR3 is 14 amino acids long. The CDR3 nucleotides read TGTGCCAGCAGTTACCTCGGACAGAGCTACGAGCAGTACTTC. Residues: CASSYLGQSYEQYF.

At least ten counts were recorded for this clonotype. CDR3 bases: TGTGCCAGCAGCAAACAGGGGGAGGGGACCCAGTACTTC. Encoded protein: CASSKQGEGTQYF. The rearrangement joins TRBV11-2 to TRBJ2-5, with D possibly matching TRBD1 (8 bases). Per germline, CDR1 SGHAT and CDR2 FQNNGV. Deletions cut 5 bases from V and 7 bases from J, with 14 bases between. The length of the CDR3 is 13 residues.

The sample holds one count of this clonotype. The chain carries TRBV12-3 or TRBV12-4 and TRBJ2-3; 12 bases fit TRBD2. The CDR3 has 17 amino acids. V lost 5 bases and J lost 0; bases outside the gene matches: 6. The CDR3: CASSANGLAGSTDTQYF. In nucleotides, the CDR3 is TGTGCCAGCAGTGCAAACGGACTAGCGGGAAGCACAGATACGCAGTATTTT.

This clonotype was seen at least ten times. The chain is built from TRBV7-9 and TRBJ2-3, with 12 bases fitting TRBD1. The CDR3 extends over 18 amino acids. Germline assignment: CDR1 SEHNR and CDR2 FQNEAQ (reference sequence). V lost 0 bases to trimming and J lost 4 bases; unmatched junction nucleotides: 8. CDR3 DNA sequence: TGTGCCAGCAGCTTAGCTCCTTTCGGGACAGGGGGCGCAGATACGCAGTATTTT. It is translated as CASSLAPFGTGGADTQYF.